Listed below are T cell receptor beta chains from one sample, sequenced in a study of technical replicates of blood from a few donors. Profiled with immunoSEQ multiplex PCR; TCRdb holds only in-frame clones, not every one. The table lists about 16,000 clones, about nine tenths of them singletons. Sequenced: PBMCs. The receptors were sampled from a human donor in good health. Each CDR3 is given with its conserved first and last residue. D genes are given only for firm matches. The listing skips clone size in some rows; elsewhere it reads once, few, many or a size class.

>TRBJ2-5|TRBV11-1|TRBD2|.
CASSPPSGTSRETQYF
TGTGCCAGCAGCCCACCCTCCGGGACTAGCAGGGAGACCCAGTACTTC
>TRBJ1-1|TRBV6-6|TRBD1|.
CASNPTGAPEAFF
TGTGCCAGCAATCCGACAGGGGCTCCTGAAGCTTTCTTT
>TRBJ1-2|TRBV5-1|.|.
CASSLGQGGFGYTF
TGCGCCAGCAGCTTGGGTCAAGGGGGTTTTGGCTACACCTTC
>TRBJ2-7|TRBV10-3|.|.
CAISESNEGQYF
TGTGCCATCAGTGAGTCGAATGAGGGGCAGTACTTC
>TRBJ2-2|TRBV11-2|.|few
CASSPAGSTGELFF
TGTGCCAGCAGCCCTGCGGGATCCACCGGGGAGCTGTTTTTT
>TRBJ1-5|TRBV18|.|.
CASSPGTLDQPQHF
TGTGCCAGCTCACCCGGGACTCTAGATCAGCCCCAGCATTTT
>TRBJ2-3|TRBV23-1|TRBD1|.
CASSQSGDRVADTQYF
TGCGCCAGCAGTCAATCAGGGGACAGGGTAGCAGATACGCAGTATTTT
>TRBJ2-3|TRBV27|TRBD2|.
CASSSQATSRSTDTQYF
TGTGCCAGCAGTTCGCAGGCGACTAGCAGGAGCACAGATACGCAGTATTTT
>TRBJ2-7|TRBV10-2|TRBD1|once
CASRKPGQAISDEQYF
TGCGCCAGCAGAAAACCGGGACAGGCCATCTCGGACGAGCAGTACTTC
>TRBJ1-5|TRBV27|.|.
CASSPEPPRPQHF
TGTGCCAGCAGTCCAGAACCTCCCCGGCCCCAGCATTTT
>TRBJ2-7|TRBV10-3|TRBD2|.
CAISERAGVPYEQYF
TGTGCCATCAGTGAGCGGGCGGGAGTCCCCTACGAGCAGTACTTC
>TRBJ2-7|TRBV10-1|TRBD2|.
CASSEASGSGGYEQYF
TGCGCCAGCAGTGAGGCTAGCGGGAGTGGCGGCTACGAGCAGTACTTC
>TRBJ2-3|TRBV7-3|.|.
CASSLTFVSLTDTQYF
TGTGCCAGCAGCTTAACGTTTGTCTCCCTCACAGATACGCAGTATTTT
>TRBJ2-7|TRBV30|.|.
CAWSLQTGEQYF
TGTGCCTGGAGTCTACAGACCGGCGAGCAGTACTTC
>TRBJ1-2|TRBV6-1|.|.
CASSLGAAAGYTF
TGTGCCAGCAGCCTTGGGGCAGCTGCTGGCTACACCTTC
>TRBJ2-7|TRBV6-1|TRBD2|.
CASIGGVPGTNEQYF
TGTGCCAGCATTGGGGGGGTCCCCGGGACTAACGAGCAGTACTTC
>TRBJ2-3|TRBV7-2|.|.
CASSLRGLAEGTDTQYF
TGTGCCAGCAGCTTACGCGGGCTCGCGGAGGGCACAGATACGCAGTATTTT
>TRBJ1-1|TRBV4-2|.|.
CASSQDQGFTEAFF
TGTGCCAGCAGCCAAGACCAGGGCTTCACTGAAGCTTTCTTT
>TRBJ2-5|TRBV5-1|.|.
CASSLQVQETQYF
TGCGCCAGCAGCTTGCAGGTTCAAGAGACCCAGTACTTC
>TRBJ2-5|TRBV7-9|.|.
CASSRDNQETQYF
TGTGCCAGCAGCAGAGACAACCAAGAGACCCAGTACTTC
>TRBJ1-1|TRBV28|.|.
CASSSGNTEAFF
TGTGCCAGCAGCTCAGGGAACACTGAAGCTTTCTTT
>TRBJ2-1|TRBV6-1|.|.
CANLPSDHNEQFF
TGTGCCAACCTCCCTAGCGACCACAATGAGCAGTTCTTC
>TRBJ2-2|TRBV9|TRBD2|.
CASSVGGLAGSGELFF
TGTGCCAGCAGCGTAGGGGGACTAGCGGGATCCGGGGAGCTGTTTTTT
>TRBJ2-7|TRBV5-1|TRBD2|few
CASSLAGSGRDYEQYF
TGCGCCAGCAGCTTGGCCGGTAGCGGGAGAGATTACGAGCAGTACTTC